Each of the 18 T cell receptor beta chains below was sequenced from the same sample in a study of T cell responses to AZD1222 COVID-19 vaccine. Data came from immunoSEQ multiplex PCR; TCRdb stores just in-frame clones and leaves some out. The repertoire includes 110,000 to 150,000 clones, over 75% of them detected once, and more than 1.5% sits in the top ten. The sample was peripheral blood, taken on day 0 of AZD1222 vaccination. The receptor set was obtained from an adult in good health.

The chain couples TRBV14 to TRBJ2-1, with D possibly TRBD2 on 7 matching bases. The CDR3 has 16 residues. Between the trimmed V and J ends, which lost 3 bases and 3 bases, there was a span of 15 bases. Germline V gene sequence: CDR1 SGHDN, CDR2 FVKESK. The DNA for the CDR3 is TGTGCCAGCAGCCATTTAGGGGGGGATAACTACAATGAGCAGTTCTTC. Its protein is CASSHLGGDNYNEQFF. Using reference TRBV14 and TRBJ2-1 for the parts outside the CDR3, the full variable domain is EAGVTQFPSHSVIEKGQTVTLRCDPISGHDNLYWYRRVMGKEIKFLLHFVKESKQDESGMPNNRFLAERTGGTYSTLKVQPAELEDSGVYFCASSHLGGDNYNEQFFGPGTRLTVL.

This chain connects TRBV2 to TRBJ1-5; 11 nucleotides agree with TRBD1. The CDR3 has 14 amino acids. V was clipped by 8 bases and J by 2 bases; unmatched bases: 2. The germline CDR1 and CDR2 sequences are SNHLY and FYNNEI. CDR3 in amino acids: CASGQGARNQPQHF. Here the CDR3 DNA reads TGTGCCAGCGGACAGGGGGCACGCAATCAGCCCCAGCATTTT.

J is TRBJ2-7 and V is TRBV7-8; 11 bases fit TRBD2. The CDR3 is made up of 16 amino acids. The V segment lost 5 bases and the J segment 3 bases; nucleotides outside the gene matches: 9. Germline V gene lookup returns CDR1 SGHVS and CDR2 FQNEAQ. CDR3 protein: CASSRPTSGGNYEQYF. The CDR3 coding sequence is TGTGCCAGCAGCAGGCCCACTAGCGGGGGAAACTACGAGCAGTACTTC.

The chain is built from TRBV5-8 and TRBJ1-5, with no clear D. V dropped 0 bases and J dropped 3 bases, with 7 bases sitting between them. Germline V gives CDR1 SGHTS, CDR2 YDEGEE. This CDR3 region has 14 residues. For the CDR3, the DNA is TGTGCCAGCAGCTTGGTGCTCATCAATCAGCCCCAGCATTTT. Protein: CASSLVLINQPQHF.

In its sample, this clone was seen once. CDR3 sequence reads: CASSLGTGGMSSYEQYF. CDR3 DNA sequence: TGTGCCAGCAGCTTGGGGACAGGGGGCATGAGCTCCTACGAGCAGTACTTC. The chain uses TRBV11-2 and TRBJ2-7, with 12 bases aligning to TRBD1. CDR3 size: 17 residues. Unmatched junction bases numbered 6, after V lost 3 bases and J lost 0 bases. Germline CDR1 is SGHAT and CDR2 is FQNNGV.

The genes are TRBV12-3 or TRBV12-4 and TRBJ2-1; 11 nucleotides agree with TRBD2. This CDR3 spans 13 amino acids. The V and J ends lost 11 bases and 7 bases, in that order; junction bases with no gene match: 7. The CDR3 coding sequence is TGTGCCTCAGGCTCTAGCGGGAGGAATGAGCAGTTCTTC. It translates to CASGSSGRNEQFF.

The chain links TRBV11-1 to TRBJ2-5; 12 bases are a match to TRBD2. The CDR3 runs 15 residues. V lost 4 bases, J lost 7 bases, and 7 bases stayed unmatched. The V gene's germline CDR1 is SGHAT and CDR2 FQDESV (reference sequence). In DNA form, the CDR3 reads TGTGCCAGCAGCTCCCCTAGCGGGGGGGCTCGGACCCAGTACTTC. Translating it yields CASSSPSGGARTQYF.

The V gene is TRBV14, the J gene TRBJ2-7; 11 bases line up with TRBD2. The CDR3 is made up of 17 amino acids. Germline CDR1 is SGHDN and CDR2 is FVKESK. V was pared by 6 bases and J by 3 bases, with 13 bases of the junction left unmatched. As DNA, the CDR3 is TGTGCCAGCAGTCCCAGGTTACTAGCGGGAGCCGACTACGAGCAGTACTTC. This codes for CASSPRLLAGADYEQYF.

J is TRBJ1-2 and V is TRBV3-1 (or the pseudogene TRBV3-2); D possibly corresponds to TRBD1 (5 bases). Per germline, CDR1 LGHDT and CDR2 YNNKEL (reference sequence). This CDR3 has 13 residues. Trimming took 3 bases from V and 8 from J, leaving 13 bases between them. The CDR3 nucleotides are TGTGCCAGCAGCCAGATTCAGGGATACGGCTACACCTTC. It encodes CASSQIQGYGYTF.

This clone has only one observation. Germline and junction disagree at one end, which may indicate a read error. The rearrangement joins TRBV19 to TRBJ1-1; no clear D gene. The germline V gene encodes CDR1 LNHDA and CDR2 SQIVND (reference sequence). The CDR3 runs 14 residues. CDR3 coding DNA: TGTGCCAGTACCCGAGGAAGATCGAACACTGAAGCTTTTTTT. As protein: CASTRGRSNTEAFF.

The chain has TRBV19 and TRBJ1-4, with D hard to call. V lost 7 bases to trimming and J lost 4 bases, with 7 bases between them. The CDR3 is 12 residues long. CDR1 LNHDA and CDR2 SQIVND come from the germline V gene (reference sequence). The CDR3 sequence: CASNGFNEKLFF. CDR3 sequence (DNA): TGTGCCAGTAACGGTTTTAATGAAAAACTGTTTTTT.

The genes are TRBV19 and TRBJ1-2; D unresolved. The V gene's germline CDR1 is LNHDA and CDR2 SQIVND (reference sequence). The CDR3 runs to 16 residues. V lost 4 bases and J lost 4, with 19 bases in between. The CDR3 protein is CASSTSGKPDGYGYTF. CDR3 DNA sequence: TGTGCCAGTAGTACCTCCGGGAAGCCTGACGGCTATGGCTACACCTTC.

The gene calls are TRBV4-1 and TRBJ1-5; 9 positions match TRBD1. The CDR3 is made up of 16 amino acids. Germline CDR1 and CDR2: MGHRA and YSYEKL. The junction had 10 bases not matched to a gene; V was cut back by 4 bases and J by 6 bases. The CDR3 protein is CASSPFEGQGTQPQHF. In DNA, the CDR3 is TGCGCCAGCAGCCCTTTCGAAGGACAGGGGACTCAGCCCCAGCATTTT.

The genes are TRBV25-1 and TRBJ2-3; D may be TRBD2 (5 bases). The CDR3 has 13 residues. V was trimmed by 5 bases and J by 4 bases, leaving 10 bases between them. Germline V gene data show CDR1 as MGHDK and CDR2 as SYGVNS. The CDR3 sequence: CASSRNGADTQYF. The CDR3 bases are TGTGCCAGCAGTAGGAACGGGGCAGATACGCAGTATTTT.

The V call is TRBV7-3, the J call TRBJ1-2, with D unresolved. The CDR3 length is 16 residues. V lost 2 bases and J 0 bases, leaving 13 bases between the germline ends. Germline V CDR1 and CDR2: SGHTA, FQGTGA. In nucleotides, the CDR3 is TGTGCCAGCAGCTTAGAACGAGCAGCCACTAACTATGGCTACACCTTC. It is translated as CASSLERAATNYGYTF.

The chain employs TRBV6-1 and TRBJ1-5, with D unclear. V was clipped by 3 bases and J by 4 bases, with 10 bases between them. The CDR3 is 14 residues long. Germline lookup yields CDR1 MNHNS and CDR2 SASEGT. CDR3 DNA: TGTGCCAGCAGTGATAACACCCGAAATCAGCCCCAGCATTTT. It specifies CASSDNTRNQPQHF.

This chain joins TRBV7-2 and TRBJ2-2; perhaps TRBD2 as D (5 bases). V gave up 1 base and J gave up 5 bases, with 8 bases separating them. Germline CDR1 is SGHTA and CDR2 is FQGNSA. The CDR3 consists of 14 residues. CDR3 in DNA: TGTGCCAGCAGCTTAGGTCCGGGAACCGGGGAGCTGTTTTTT. Translated, it gives CASSLGPGTGELFF.

The rearrangement links TRBV16 to TRBJ1-2; D gene unclear. In germline, CDR1 is KGHSY, CDR2 FQNENV. V shed 1 base and J shed 2 bases, with 8 bases lying between them. The CDR3 length is 14 residues. The CDR3 loop reads CASSQWGGNYGYTF. DNA of the CDR3: TGTGCCAGCAGCCAATGGGGAGGGAACTATGGCTACACCTTC.